The 30 T cell receptor beta chains below were found in one sample sequenced in a study of T cell changes during pregnancy in multiple sclerosis (dated by TCRdb to about 2019). The library came from the immunoSEQ multiplex PCR assay. This immuneACCESS table, as held by TCRdb, lists in-frame sequences with V and J called but not all clones. Of the missing ones, under half trace to an unresolved V gene in checked studies; the others have no known cause. The sample records 50,000 to 70,000 clones, roughly nine tenths of which are singletons. The ten largest clones represent 2% to 2.5% of the sample. The sample here was peripheral blood, taken in the third trimester of pregnancy. The source of these receptors is a female donor in good health, enrolled as a control in a pregnancy study.

V gene TRBV2 combines with J gene TRBJ2-2; TRBD1 matches 8 bases. This CDR3 spans 17 amino acids. Losses at the gene ends were 7 bases for V and 7 bases for J; bases not matched to a gene: 17. CDR1 is SNHLY, CDR2 FYNNEI, per germline. The CDR3 coding sequence is TGTGCCAGCAACACCGGGGGCAGGGGGCTTGCAAGCGGGGAGCTGTTTTTT. Amino acids: CASNTGGRGLASGELFF.

The genes are TRBV7-2 and TRBJ2-1; D is unclear. V was pared by 5 bases and J by 9 bases, with 11 bases between. This CDR3 region has 12 residues. CDR1 and CDR2 (germline): SGHTA, FQGNSA. The chain's CDR3 is CASSLRLGEQFF. CDR3 bases: TGTGCCAGCAGCCTCAGGTTGGGTGAGCAGTTCTTC.

This chain joins TRBV18 and TRBJ1-5; unclear D gene. V gave up 6 bases and J gave up 0 bases, with 12 bases separating them. CDR3 size: 15 residues. Germline CDR1 reads KGHSH; CDR2 reads LQKENI. The CDR3 coding sequence is TGTGCCAGCTCGCCTGACAAGGATAGCAATCAGCCCCAGCATTTT. Translated: CASSPDKDSNQPQHF.

The chain recombines TRBV30 with TRBJ1-5; TRBD1 might be the D (5 bases). Germline assignment: CDR1 GTSNPN and CDR2 SVGIG (reference sequence). The CDR3 extends over 15 amino acids. The germline V and J ends were trimmed by 0 bases and 7 bases, with 16 bases remaining between them. The CDR3 region has the DNA TGTGCCTGGAGTGTACTCGGAGGGGCGGGGCAGCCCCAGCATTTT. It is translated as CAWSVLGGAGQPQHF.

J is TRBJ2-3 and V is TRBV7-9; D is perhaps TRBD2 (6 bases). CDR3 size: 12 residues. Germline CDR1 SEHNR, CDR2 FQNEAQ (reference sequence). Trimming took off 8 bases at V and 3 bases at J, with 9 bases between the two ends. CDR3 region: CASLAGTDTQYF. The CDR3 DNA is TGTGCCAGCTTGGCGGGGACAGATACGCAGTATTTT. The whole variable domain, filled in from reference TRBV7-9 and TRBJ2-3, reads DTGVSQNPRHKITKRGQNVTFRCDPISEHNRLYWYRQTLGQGPEFLTYFQNEAQLEKSRLLSDRFSAERPKGSFSTLEIQRTEQGDSAMYLCASLAGTDTQYFGPGTRLTVL.

The V gene is TRBV7-2, the J gene TRBJ2-7; D perhaps matches TRBD1 (6 bases). V gave up 0 bases and J gave up 3 bases, with 12 bases separating them. The CDR3 runs to 15 residues. Germline CDR1 is SGHTA and CDR2 is FQGNSA. CDR3 DNA: TGTGCCAGCAGCTTAGCGGGGGCAGGGAGCTACGAGCAGTACTTC. Translating it yields CASSLAGAGSYEQYF.

The rearrangement uses TRBV1 and TRBJ2-7; TRBD2 reflects the table's D call only, with no check against the DNA. TRBV1 is marked as a pseudogene. The CDR3 consists of 18 residues. CDR3 in amino acids: CTSSQGSGGLGRDHEQYF. The CDR3 DNA reads as TGCACCAGCAGCCAAGGAAGCGGAGGGTTGGGGCGGGACCACGAGCAGTACTTC.

For the CDR3, the DNA is TGTGCCAGCAGCTTTACTAGCGGAACGCTTCAAGAGACCCAGTACTTC. This codes for CASSFTSGTLQETQYF. The rearrangement links TRBV7-6 to TRBJ2-5; 8 nucleotides agree with TRBD2. The germline CDR1 and CDR2 sequences are SGHVS and FNYEAQ. V trimming: 3 bases; J trimming: 2 bases; junction bases outside the gene matches: 8. This CDR3 contains 16 residues.

The V gene is TRBV21-1, the J gene TRBJ1-1; TRBD1 is the table's D call and was not checked against the DNA. TRBV21-1 is a pseudogene locus. The CDR3 runs 16 residues. The CDR3 sequence: CASSKVIDRGKTEAFF. For the CDR3, the DNA is TGTGCCAGCAGCAAAGTAATAGACAGGGGAAAGACTGAAGCTTTCTTT.

V and J are TRBV19 and TRBJ2-7, with D tentatively TRBD2 (5 bases). The ends were cut back, 3 bases at V and 0 bases at J, with 6 bases in the middle. The CDR3 contains 13 residues. The germline gives CDR1 LNHDA, CDR2 SQIVND (reference sequence). The CDR3 coding sequence is TGTGCCAGTAGTATCACTAGCTCCTACGAGCAGTACTTC. It specifies CASSITSSYEQYF.

This chain connects TRBV11-2 to TRBJ2-5; D not resolved. The CDR3 loop spans 13 amino acids. Per germline, CDR1 SGHAT and CDR2 FQNNGV. V lost 0 bases and J lost 1, with 3 bases in between. The CDR3 DNA reads TGTGCCAGCAGCTTAGATATCCAAGAGACCCAGTACTTC. Translation: CASSLDIQETQYF.

This chain connects TRBV6-4 to TRBJ2-7; 9 bases map to TRBD2. Unmatched junction bases numbered 9, after V lost 4 bases and J lost 2 bases. The germline V gene encodes CDR1 MRHNA and CDR2 SNTAGT. There are 16 residues in the CDR3. The CDR3 loop is CASSGVRPSGAYEQYF. CDR3 nucleotide sequence: TGTGCCAGCAGTGGAGTGAGGCCTAGCGGGGCCTACGAGCAGTACTTC.

In nucleotides, the CDR3 is TGCAGCGGAGGAGGGGGACAGGGGGCTTTTGGGACCGGGGAGCTGTTTTTT. It encodes CSGGGGQGAFGTGELFF. V usage is TRBV29-1 and J usage is TRBJ2-2, with 12 bases fitting TRBD1. The CDR3 loop spans 17 amino acids. Germline CDR1 and CDR2: SQVTM and ANQGSEA. The trim removed 7 bases at V and 5 bases at J, leaving 14 bases unmatched.

The chain links TRBV5-4 to TRBJ2-5; a possible D gene is TRBD2 (6 bases). Gene TRBJ2-7 matches the end of the DNA better, so the J call may be wrong. Germline values: CDR1 SGHNT, CDR2 YYREEE (reference sequence). This CDR3 has 14 amino acids. DNA of the CDR3: TGTGCCAGCAGCCTGCTGGGAGGATCCCGCGAGCAGTACTTC. It specifies CASSLLGGSREQYF.

The chain combines TRBV5-1 with TRBJ1-1; TRBD1 agrees at 7 bases. Looked up from germline, CDR1 is SGHRS and CDR2 is YFSETQ. The V gene end was trimmed by 7 bases and the J gene end by 0 bases; junction bases not matched to a gene: 6. The CDR3 is made up of 14 amino acids. CDR3 DNA sequence: TGCGCCAGCGGAATGACAGGGTTGAACACTGAAGCTTTCTTT. It codes for CASGMTGLNTEAFF.

The chain has TRBV28 and TRBJ2-7; 7 positions agree with TRBD1. Looked up from germline, CDR1 is MDHEN and CDR2 is SYDVKM. The CDR3 covers 13 residues. V lost 3 bases to trimming and J lost 3 bases; unmatched junction nucleotides: 2. Here the CDR3 DNA reads TGTGCCAGCAGTTTGGGACAGTACTACGAGCAGTACTTC. It encodes CASSLGQYYEQYF.

This rearrangement joins TRBV30 to TRBJ1-2; D might be TRBD1 (6 bases). Looked up from germline, CDR1 is GTSNPN and CDR2 is SVGIG (reference sequence). The V end was cut by 8 bases, the J end by 2 bases, with 12 bases between. The CDR3 extends over 12 amino acids. CDR3 in amino acids: CARDTRNYGYTF. CDR3 nucleotides: TGTGCCCGGGACACCCGAAACTATGGCTACACCTTC.

The V gene is TRBV2, the J gene TRBJ1-2, with a weak D call TRBD1 (6 bases). There are 12 residues in the CDR3. Trimming removed 7 bases from V and 4 bases from J, with 10 bases in between. Germline CDR1 SNHLY, CDR2 FYNNEI. CDR3 in DNA: TGTGCCAGCATGGACAGTACCTATGGCTACACCTTC. Protein: CASMDSTYGYTF.

This clone was observed a handful of times. The genes are TRBV29-1 and TRBJ2-1; 7 bases map to TRBD1. CDR1 SQVTM and CDR2 ANQGSEA come from the germline V gene. The CDR3 spans 13 residues. V lost 4 bases, J lost 3 bases, and 3 bases stayed unmatched. The CDR3 loop reads CSVGTGGYNEQFF. CDR3 bases: TGCAGCGTTGGGACAGGCGGCTACAATGAGCAGTTCTTC.

The chain combines TRBV6-1 with TRBJ1-6, with 8 positions matching TRBD1. From germline, CDR1 is MNHNS and CDR2 SASEGT. With 4 bases clipped from V and 6 bases from J, the junction kept 5 bases outside the gene matches. The CDR3 has 15 amino acids. The DNA for the CDR3 is TGTGCCAGCAGTGTAGGACAGGGTTTTAATTCACCCCTCCACTTT. Its protein product is CASSVGQGFNSPLHF.

Of note for this clone: This CDR3 is also generated by other DNA sequences in the sample. V and J are TRBV7-8 and TRBJ1-1; a possible D gene is TRBD1 (5 bases). From germline, CDR1 is SGHVS and CDR2 FQNEAQ. The CDR3 is 14 residues long. Trimming shortened V by 6 bases and J by 3 bases, and 14 bases separated the two germline ends. CDR3 sequence reads: CASSRWGLDTEAFF. CDR3 DNA sequence: TGTGCCAGCAGTCGCTGGGGCTTGGACACTGAAGCTTTCTTT.

V and J are TRBV9 and TRBJ2-3; 10 positions agree with TRBD2. After removal of 4 bases from V and 0 bases from J, the junction contained 5 bases not matched to a gene. The CDR3 is made up of 16 amino acids. Germline CDR1 reads SGDLS; CDR2 reads YYNGEE. CDR3 coding DNA: TGTGCCAGCAGCCCCCTAGCGGGGGCAAGCACAGATACGCAGTATTTT. Translated: CASSPLAGASTDTQYF.

J is TRBJ1-2 and V is TRBV6-5, with 7 bases matching TRBD1. From germline, CDR1 is MNHEY and CDR2 SVGAGI. CDR3 length equals 14 residues. Trimming took 4 bases from V and 3 from J; bases not matched to a gene: 5. CDR3 coding DNA: TGTGCCAGCAGTTCTCATACAGGGGACTATGGCTACACCTTC. Amino acids: CASSSHTGDYGYTF.

This clone was counted a single time. The chain links TRBV5-4 to TRBJ1-1; the D is unclear. The germline V and J ends were trimmed by 2 bases and 4 bases, with 9 bases remaining between them. The CDR3 has 13 residues. Germline V CDR1 and CDR2: SGHNT, YYREEE (reference sequence). As DNA, the CDR3 is TGTGCCAGCAGCTTCGAGTTTGGCACTGAAGCTTTCTTT. Amino acid sequence: CASSFEFGTEAFF.

The V gene is TRBV6-4, the J gene TRBJ1-5; 9 nucleotides line up with TRBD1. Germline V gene data show CDR1 as MRHNA and CDR2 as SNTAGT. There are 15 residues in the CDR3. V lost 5 bases to trimming and J lost 2 bases; unmatched junction nucleotides: 4. The CDR3 loop reads CASSMTGGGNQPQHF. In nucleotides, the CDR3 is TGTGCCAGCAGTATGACAGGGGGAGGCAATCAGCCCCAGCATTTT.

This clone was detected once. V is TRBV10-3 and J is TRBJ2-5, with D maybe TRBD2 (6 bases). CDR1 ENHRY and CDR2 SYGVKD come from the germline V gene. V shed 0 bases and J shed 4 bases, with 18 bases lying between them. CDR3 length equals 17 residues. The CDR3 DNA sequence: TGTGCCATCAGTGAGTCGGCCCTAGTGGGAGGACGAGAGACCCAGTACTTC. Encoded protein: CAISESALVGGRETQYF.

CDR3 amino acids: CASSRGNQPQHF. The CDR3, as DNA: TGTGCCAGCAGCAGGGGGAATCAGCCCCAGCATTTT. The chain is built from TRBV27 and TRBJ1-5; TRBD1 agrees at 7 bases. The J segment lost 4 bases and the V segment lost 6 bases, leaving 0 bases of the junction unmatched. Germline V gene lookup returns CDR1 MNHEY and CDR2 SMNVEV (reference sequence). CDR3 length: 12 amino acids.

The V and J genes are TRBV19 and TRBJ2-7; D gene uncertain. Germline loops: CDR1 LNHDA, CDR2 SQIVND (reference sequence). The V end was cut by 5 bases, the J end by 0 bases, with 8 bases between. This CDR3 is 13 amino acids long. CDR3 sequence: CASSLHGSYEQYF. As DNA, the CDR3 is TGTGCCAGTAGTCTCCACGGCTCCTACGAGCAGTACTTC.

J is TRBJ1-2 and V is TRBV6-5, with D perhaps matching TRBD1 (5 bases). In germline, CDR1 is MNHEY, CDR2 SVGAGI. V was pared by 2 bases and J by 8 bases, with 15 bases between. CDR3 length equals 14 residues. DNA of the CDR3: TGTGCCAGCAGTTACGGGACTGACAGTCGGGGCTACACCTTC. It is translated as CASSYGTDSRGYTF.

The genes are TRBV11-2 and TRBJ2-3; 8 bases align to TRBD1. CDR3 length: 15 amino acids. Germline values: CDR1 SGHAT, CDR2 FQNNGV. V trimming: 0 bases; J trimming: 6 bases; junction bases outside the gene matches: 5. DNA for the CDR3: TGTGCCAGCAGCTTAGAAGGACAGGGCTTGGATACGCAGTATTTT. Translating it yields CASSLEGQGLDTQYF. The full variable domain, rest sourced from reference TRBV11-2 and TRBJ2-3, is EAGVAQSPRYKIIEKRQSVAFWCNPISGHATLYWYQQILGQGPKLLIQFQNNGVVDDSQLPKDRFSAERLKGVDSTLKIQPAKLEDSAVYLCASSLEGQGLDTQYFGPGTRLTVL.